This passage covers 14 T cell receptor beta chains from one sample sequenced in a study of T-cell memory formation after mild COVID-19. One entry per CDR3 protein results from TCRdb running MiXCR on the 5' RACE reads. This table holds approximately 300,000 distinct CDR3 sequences, roughly 15% found once. The sample consisted of PBMCs or a T cell subset sorted from them (not recorded which). Every receptor here comes from a man between 18 and 29 years old who had mild COVID-19 (a few samples of this study predate the infection). Cell type and time point are not known.

This clonotype was recorded at least ten times. The gene calls are TRBV2 and TRBJ2-5; D tentatively reads TRBD1 or TRBD2 (5 bases each). Germline loops: CDR1 SNHLY, CDR2 FYNNEI. Trimming left V 6 bases short and J 1 base short, with 9 bases between. The CDR3 consists of 13 residues. CDR3 amino acids: CASRRGSQETQYF. CDR3 sequence (DNA): TGTGCCAGCAGGAGGGGTTCCCAAGAGACCCAGTACTTC.

A few counts support this clonotype. The CDR3 nucleotides are TGTGCCAGCAGTCGGGAGGGACAGGACTATGGCTACACCTTC. It encodes CASSREGQDYGYTF. The gene calls are TRBV6-5 and TRBJ1-2; 8 nucleotides match TRBD1. The V gene end was trimmed by 5 bases and the J gene end by 3 bases; junction bases not matched to a gene: 5. This CDR3 contains 14 residues. Germline values: CDR1 MNHEY, CDR2 SVGAGI.

This clonotype has just a few counts. The genes are TRBV28 and TRBJ1-4, with a weak D call TRBD1 (5 bases). CDR3 size: 13 residues. Germline V CDR1 and CDR2: MDHEN, SYDVKM. Trimming shortened V by 7 bases and J by 4 bases, and 10 bases separated the two germline ends. The CDR3 region is CASTDSVNEKLFF. The CDR3 DNA reads TGTGCCAGCACCGACAGCGTTAATGAAAAACTGTTTTTT.

The V call is TRBV27, the J call TRBJ1-4, with a tentative D call TRBD1 (5 bases). Germline loops: CDR1 MNHEY, CDR2 SMNVEV (reference sequence). CDR3 size: 13 residues. The V gene lost 5 bases and the J gene lost 3 bases, with 7 bases spanning the gap. CDR3 sequence: CASSRGSNEKLFF. CDR3 DNA: TGTGCCAGCAGTCGGGGGTCTAATGAAAAACTGTTTTTT. Using reference TRBV27 and TRBJ1-4 for the parts outside the CDR3, the full variable domain is EAQVTQNPRYLITVTGKKLTVTCSQNMNHEYMSWYRQDPGLGLRQIYYSMNVEVTDKGDVPEGYKVSRKEKRNFPLILESPSPNQTSLYFCASSRGSNEKLFFGSGTQLSVL.

The V and J genes are TRBV7-3 and TRBJ1-6, with D unresolved. Between the trimmed V and J ends, which lost 5 bases and 10 bases, there was a span of 15 bases. The CDR3 sequence is 14 residues long. The V gene's germline CDR1 is SGHTA and CDR2 FQGTGA. The CDR3 DNA sequence: TGTGCCAGCAGCAAAAACCCCCTTACGTCACCCCTCCACTTT. It codes for CASSKNPLTSPLHF.

This clonotype was picked up one time. The V call is TRBV7-6, the J call TRBJ2-5; a possible D gene is TRBD2 (6 bases). The CDR3 is 16 amino acids. V was pared by 0 bases and J by 7 bases, with 18 bases between. CDR1 SGHVS and CDR2 FNYEAQ come from the germline V gene. In DNA, the CDR3 is TGTGCCAGCAGCTTAGCGTGGCGGGGTGGCCCAGGGACCCAGTACTTC. This gives the protein CASSLAWRGGPGTQYF.

This clonotype came up a few times. The rearrangement joins TRBV6-2 or TRBV6-3 to TRBJ2-3, with D unclear. The V end was cut by 4 bases, the J end by 6 bases, with 17 bases between. CDR1 is MNHEY and CDR2 is SVGEGT in the germline V gene. There are 15 residues in the CDR3. The CDR3 loop reads CASSWRDPLLDTQYF. DNA for the CDR3: TGTGCCAGCAGTTGGAGAGACCCCCTCTTGGATACGCAGTATTTT.

This clonotype was observed a few times. CDR3 sequence reads: CASSDPGRNTGELFF. As DNA, the CDR3 is TGTGCCAGCAGTGACCCGGGACGGAACACCGGGGAGCTGTTTTTT. The chain links TRBV2 to TRBJ2-2; either TRBD1 or TRBD2 may supply D (5 bases each). V lost 3 bases and J 1 base, leaving 9 bases between the germline ends. The germline CDR1 and CDR2 sequences are SNHLY and FYNNEI. The CDR3 is 15 residues long.

The CDR3 is CASQLGGGVGDTQYF. CDR3 DNA: TGCGCCAGCCAGCTGGGAGGTGGGGTCGGAGATACGCAGTATTTT. This chain links TRBV5-1 with TRBJ2-3; perhaps TRBD2 as D (6 bases). Per germline, CDR1 SGHRS and CDR2 YFSETQ. CDR3 length equals 15 residues. V was clipped by 7 bases and J by 5 bases, with 20 bases between them. Complete variable domain (other parts from reference TRBV5-1 and TRBJ2-3): KAGVTQTPRYLIKTRGQQVTLSCSPISGHRSVSWYQQTPGQGLQFLFEYFSETQRNKGNFPGRFSGRQFSNSRSEMNVSTLELGDSALYLCASQLGGGVGDTQYFGPGTRLTVL.

The V and J genes are TRBV29-1 and TRBJ2-7; weak D call: TRBD1 (6 bases). CDR1 is SQVTM and CDR2 is ANQGSEA in the germline V gene. V was pared by 0 bases and J by 3 bases, with 15 bases between. This CDR3 contains 15 residues. CDR3 in DNA: TGCAGCGTTGAAGAAGGGGGACGACTGTACTACGAGCAGTACGTC. This codes for CSVEEGGRLYYEQYV.

In this sample, this clonotype turned up a few times. The chain has TRBV7-8 and TRBJ2-3; TRBD1 aligns across 9 bases. V shed 8 bases and J 3 bases; nucleotides not matched to a gene: 9. Germline V CDR1 and CDR2: SGHVS, FQNEAQ. The CDR3 contains 15 residues. Here the CDR3 reads CASGLGQGETDTQYF. The CDR3 DNA follows: TGTGCCAGCGGACTGGGACAGGGAGAAACAGATACGCAGTATTTT.

The sample holds a few counts of this clonotype. This chain uses TRBV19 with TRBJ1-5; a weak D match, TRBD1 (5 bases). CDR1 is LNHDA, CDR2 SQIVND, per germline (reference sequence). V was cut by 7 bases and J by 0 bases, with 10 bases left in between. The length of the CDR3 is 14 residues. CDR3 sequence: CASKDRVSNQPQHF. CDR3 coding DNA: TGTGCCAGTAAAGACAGAGTTAGCAATCAGCCCCAGCATTTT.

This chain links TRBV7-9 with TRBJ2-2, with 8 bases that match TRBD2. With 3 bases clipped from V and 1 base from J, the junction kept 7 bases outside the gene matches. Germline lookup yields CDR1 SEHNR and CDR2 FQNEAQ (reference sequence). The CDR3 spans 17 residues. DNA for the CDR3: TGTGCCAGCAGCTTTCAAGCGGGGGCCTTGAACACCGGGGAGCTGTTTTTT. It specifies CASSFQAGALNTGELFF.

The J gene is TRBJ2-3, the V gene TRBV29-1; unclear D gene. With 6 bases removed from V and 2 bases from J, the gap between germline ends came to 12 bases. Looked up from germline, CDR1 is SQVTM and CDR2 is ANQGSEA. CDR3 length equals 13 residues. CDR3 bases: TGCAGCGTCGACCAGACGAACACAGATACGCAGTATTTT. Its protein product is CSVDQTNTDTQYF.